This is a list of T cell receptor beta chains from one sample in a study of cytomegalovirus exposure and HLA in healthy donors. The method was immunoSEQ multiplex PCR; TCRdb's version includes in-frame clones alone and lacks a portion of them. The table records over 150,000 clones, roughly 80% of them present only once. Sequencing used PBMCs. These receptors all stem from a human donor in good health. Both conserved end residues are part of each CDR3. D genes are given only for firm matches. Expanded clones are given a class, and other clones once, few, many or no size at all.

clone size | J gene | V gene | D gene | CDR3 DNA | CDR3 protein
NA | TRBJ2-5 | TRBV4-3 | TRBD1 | TGCGCCAGCAGCCGCGGGACAGGGGAAGAGACCCAGTACTTC | CASSRGTGEETQYF
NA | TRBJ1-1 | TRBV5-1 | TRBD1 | TGCGCCAGCAGCCACGGTACAGGGGGGACTGAAGCTTTCTTT | CASSHGTGGTEAFF
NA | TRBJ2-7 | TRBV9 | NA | TGTGCCAGCAGCGTAGGGGGGGAGTTCTACGAGCAGTACTTC | CASSVGGEFYEQYF
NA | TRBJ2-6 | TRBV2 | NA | TGTGCCAGCAGTCCTAGGATCTCTGGGGCCAACGTCCTGACTTTC | CASSPRISGANVLTF
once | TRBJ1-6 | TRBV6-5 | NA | TGTGCCAGCAGTTACTCGCCTACAGGGAATTCACCCCTCCACTTT | CASSYSPTGNSPLHF
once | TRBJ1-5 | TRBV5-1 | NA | TGCGCCAGCAGCGTAATGGGAGATCGCAATCAGCCCCAGCATTTT | CASSVMGDRNQPQHF
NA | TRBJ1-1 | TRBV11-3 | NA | TGTGCCAGCAGCCGGGGGAGTGAAGCTTTCTTT | CASSRGSEAFF
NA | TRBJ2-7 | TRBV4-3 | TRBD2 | TGCGCCAGCAGCCAAGATGCTAGCGGCTACGAGCAGTACTTC | CASSQDASGYEQYF
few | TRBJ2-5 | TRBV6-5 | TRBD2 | TGTGCCAGCAGTAAGCTCGGGGGGCAAGAGACCCAGTACTTC | CASSKLGGQETQYF
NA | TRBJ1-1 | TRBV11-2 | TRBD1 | TGTGCCAGCAGCCTAACGGGACAGGCAGGGACTGAAGCTTTCTTT | CASSLTGQAGTEAFF
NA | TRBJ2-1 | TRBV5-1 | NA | TGCGCCAGCAGCTTGGAACAGGCCTCCTACAATGAGCAGTTCTTC | CASSLEQASYNEQFF
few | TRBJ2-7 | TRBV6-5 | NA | TGTGCCAGCAGTCGGGGCTACGAGCAGTACTTC | CASSRGYEQYF
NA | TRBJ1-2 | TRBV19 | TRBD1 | TGTGCCAGTAGTGCTTGGACAGGGGGCGCGAGAGATGGCTACACCTTC | CASSAWTGGARDGYTF
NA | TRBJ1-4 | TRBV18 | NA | TGTGCCAGCTCACCGACAAAGACTAATGAAAAACTGTTTTTT | CASSPTKTNEKLFF
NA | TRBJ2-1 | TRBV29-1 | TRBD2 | TGCAGCGTGGGGGGGTGGGGAAATGAGCAGTTCTTC | CSVGGWGNEQFF
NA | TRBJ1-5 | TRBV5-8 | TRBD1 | TGTGCCAGCAGCTCTGGATTGACAGGGCCCATGGGTAATCAGCCCCAGCATTTT | CASSSGLTGPMGNQPQHF
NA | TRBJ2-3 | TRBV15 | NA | TGTGCCACCAGCAGAGATAAACAGGAATTATATACGCAGTATTTT | CATSRDKQELYTQYF
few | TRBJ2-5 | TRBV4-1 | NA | TGCGCCAGCAGCCTAAGGCAGGGGCAGGAGACCCAGTACTTC | CASSLRQGQETQYF
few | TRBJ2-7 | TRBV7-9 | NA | TGTGCCAGCAGCGACGACAGGTACGAGCAGTACTTC | CASSDDRYEQYF
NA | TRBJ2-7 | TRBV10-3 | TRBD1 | TGTGCCATCAGTGCGAACAGGGGCACCTCCTACGAGCAGTACTTC | CAISANRGTSYEQYF
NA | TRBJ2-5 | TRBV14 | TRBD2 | TGTGCCAGCAGCCAAGATTACGGGGGGGCACAGTGGGGCCAGTACTTC | CASSQDYGGAQWGQYF
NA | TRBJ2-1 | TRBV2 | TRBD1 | TGTGCCAGCAGTCTGAGGGACAGGGGGTTCAATGAGCAGTTCTTC | CASSLRDRGFNEQFF
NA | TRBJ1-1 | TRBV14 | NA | TGTGCCAGCAGCCATTTTCGGGGGTTCGACACTGAAGCTTTCTTT | CASSHFRGFDTEAFF
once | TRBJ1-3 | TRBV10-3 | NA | TGTGCCATCAGTTCCGCGGGGGGGTTCTCTGGAAACACCATATATTTT | CAISSAGGFSGNTIYF
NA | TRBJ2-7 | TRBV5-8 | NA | TGTGCCAGCAGCCCCCGGGACATATCCTACGAGCAGTACTTC | CASSPRDISYEQYF